A selection of T cell receptor beta chains follows, all from one sample in a study of T cell repertoires in cytomegalovirus infection. TCRdb called the reads again in MiXCR, with one record for every CDR3 protein. This sample has fewer than 200,000 distinct CDR3 sequences, with roughly 19% found just once. Sequencing input: PBMCs. These receptors all come from a human donor in good health (CMV status not recorded). Some clones in this sample may be carry-over from other donors' samples. Each CDR3 is given with its conserved first and last residue. The order of the fields is CDR3 protein, CDR3 DNA, D gene, J gene, V gene, clone size. D genes are given only for firm matches. Not all rows give a size; the values are once, few, many and, for expanded clones, a class.

CDR3 protein: CASSSDTYEQYF; CDR3 DNA: TGTGCCAGCAGCTCGGACACGTACGAGCAGTACTTC; D gene: .; J gene: TRBJ2-7; V gene: TRBV7-4; clone size: .
CDR3 protein: CASSLDTYPQETQYF; CDR3 DNA: TGTGCCAGCAGCTTAGATACCTACCCCCAAGAGACCCAGTACTTC; D gene: .; J gene: TRBJ2-5; V gene: TRBV7-2; clone size: few
CDR3 protein: CASSLSGGLPYNEQFF; CDR3 DNA: TGTGCCAGCAGCTTAAGTGGGGGTTTGCCCTACAATGAGCAGTTCTTC; D gene: .; J gene: TRBJ2-1; V gene: TRBV7-8; clone size: many
CDR3 protein: CASSPKAGGDTGELFF; CDR3 DNA: TGTGCCAGCAGCCCCAAAGCGGGAGGGGACACCGGGGAGCTGTTTTTT; D gene: TRBD2; J gene: TRBJ2-2; V gene: TRBV7-9; clone size: few
CDR3 protein: CASSLFSAGDEQYF; CDR3 DNA: TGTGCCAGCTCACTATTTTCGGCAGGGGACGAGCAGTACTTC; D gene: .; J gene: TRBJ2-7; V gene: TRBV18; clone size: .
CDR3 protein: CASSFASGSLETQYF; CDR3 DNA: TGTGCCAGCAGCTTCGCTAGCGGGAGTCTGGAGACCCAGTACTTC; D gene: TRBD2; J gene: TRBJ2-5; V gene: TRBV7-2; clone size: many
CDR3 protein: CASSLTGVYGYTF; CDR3 DNA: TGTGCCAGCAGCTTAACAGGGGTCTATGGCTACACCTTC; D gene: TRBD1; J gene: TRBJ1-2; V gene: TRBV27; clone size: .
CDR3 protein: CASSLMGQMNTGELFF; CDR3 DNA: TGTGCCAGCAGCCTGATGGGACAGATGAACACCGGGGAGCTGTTTTTT; D gene: TRBD1; J gene: TRBJ2-2; V gene: TRBV7-9; clone size: many
CDR3 protein: CASSRLAGDTDTQYF; CDR3 DNA: TGCGCCAGCAGCCGACTAGCGGGGGACACAGATACGCAGTATTTT; D gene: TRBD2; J gene: TRBJ2-3; V gene: TRBV5-1; clone size: .
CDR3 protein: CASRPGDNTEAFF; CDR3 DNA: TGTGCCAGTCGGCCTGGGGATAACACTGAAGCTTTCTTT; D gene: .; J gene: TRBJ1-1; V gene: TRBV4-2; clone size: .
CDR3 protein: CASSSDINEQFF; CDR3 DNA: TGTGCCAGCAGTTCCGACATTAATGAGCAGTTCTTC; D gene: .; J gene: TRBJ2-1; V gene: TRBV12-3/TRBV12-4; clone size: many
CDR3 protein: CASTTTGPWNSPLHF; CDR3 DNA: TGTGCCAGCACTACGACAGGGCCTTGGAATTCACCCCTCCACTTT; D gene: TRBD1; J gene: TRBJ1-6; V gene: TRBV28; clone size: .
CDR3 protein: CASSFMTAEAFF; CDR3 DNA: TGTGCCAGTAGTTTCATGACCGCAGAAGCTTTCTTT; D gene: .; J gene: TRBJ1-1; V gene: TRBV19; clone size: .
CDR3 protein: CASSERGLRTEAFF; CDR3 DNA: TGTGCCAGCAGCGAAAGGGGGCTACGGACTGAAGCTTTCTTT; D gene: TRBD1; J gene: TRBJ1-1; V gene: TRBV11-3; clone size: .
CDR3 protein: CASSLNPKGQLFF; CDR3 DNA: TGTGCCAGCAGCCTAAACCCCAAAGGGCAACTGTTTTTT; D gene: .; J gene: TRBJ1-4; V gene: TRBV7-2; clone size: many
CDR3 protein: CSAAGTAEQPQHF; CDR3 DNA: TGCAGTGCTGCTGGGACAGCTGAACAGCCCCAGCATTTT; D gene: TRBD1; J gene: TRBJ1-5; V gene: TRBV20-1; clone size: .
CDR3 protein: CASSYSSSSSGYSYEQYF; CDR3 DNA: TGTGCCAGCAGTTACTCGAGTAGTTCTAGCGGTTACTCCTACGAGCAGTACTTC; D gene: TRBD2; J gene: TRBJ2-7; V gene: TRBV6-5; clone size: .
CDR3 protein: CASSLWTRETQYF; CDR3 DNA: TGTGCCAGCAGCTTATGGACGCGGGAGACCCAGTACTTC; D gene: .; J gene: TRBJ2-5; V gene: TRBV7-2; clone size: many
CDR3 protein: CSVATGADTQYF; CDR3 DNA: TGCAGCGTCGCGACAGGGGCTGATACGCAGTATTTT; D gene: TRBD1; J gene: TRBJ2-3; V gene: TRBV29-1; clone size: few
CDR3 protein: CAWRPTSGSTDTQYF; CDR3 DNA: TGTGCCTGGCGTCCCACTAGCGGAAGCACAGATACGCAGTATTTT; D gene: TRBD2; J gene: TRBJ2-3; V gene: TRBV30; clone size: once
CDR3 protein: CASRNDRVETQYF; CDR3 DNA: TGTGCCAGCAGGAATGACAGGGTGGAGACCCAGTACTTC; D gene: TRBD1; J gene: TRBJ2-5; V gene: TRBV6-1; clone size: many
CDR3 protein: CASSLGAGGQETQYF; CDR3 DNA: TGTGCCAGCAGCTTAGGGGCAGGGGGTCAAGAGACCCAGTACTTC; D gene: TRBD1; J gene: TRBJ2-5; V gene: TRBV7-7; clone size: many
CDR3 protein: CSVKGGVESTDTQYF; CDR3 DNA: TGCAGCGTTAAGGGGGGGGTTGAGAGCACAGATACGCAGTATTTT; D gene: .; J gene: TRBJ2-3; V gene: TRBV29-1; clone size: .
CDR3 protein: CASSLGGLGTEAFF; CDR3 DNA: TGTGCCAGCAGCTTAGGCGGGTTAGGCACTGAAGCTTTCTTT; D gene: .; J gene: TRBJ1-1; V gene: TRBV7-2; clone size: .
CDR3 protein: CASSQESGAYNSPLHF; CDR3 DNA: TGCGCCAGCAGCCAAGAAAGCGGAGCCTATAATTCACCCCTCCACTTT; D gene: .; J gene: TRBJ1-6; V gene: TRBV4-1; clone size: .
CDR3 protein: CASRHGGPLTDTQYF; CDR3 DNA: TGTGCCAGCAGACACGGGGGGCCCCTCACAGATACGCAGTATTTT; D gene: .; J gene: TRBJ2-3; V gene: TRBV7-2; clone size: few
CDR3 protein: CASSPRAGVTDTQYF; CDR3 DNA: TGTGCCAGCAGCCCCAGAGCGGGAGTCACAGATACGCAGTATTTT; D gene: TRBD2; J gene: TRBJ2-3; V gene: TRBV5-4; clone size: .
CDR3 protein: CASSPRGGRRNQPQHF; CDR3 DNA: TGTGCCAGTAGTCCCCGGGGGGGAAGACGCAATCAGCCCCAGCATTTT; D gene: .; J gene: TRBJ1-5; V gene: TRBV19; clone size: .
CDR3 protein: CSGGSGANVLTF; CDR3 DNA: TGCAGCGGGGGGTCTGGGGCCAACGTCCTGACTTTC; D gene: .; J gene: TRBJ2-6; V gene: TRBV29-1; clone size: .
CDR3 protein: CSADTYNDKLFF; CDR3 DNA: TGCAGTGCCGACACGTATAATGACAAACTGTTTTTT; D gene: .; J gene: TRBJ1-4; V gene: TRBV20-1; clone size: .
CDR3 protein: CASSYWVDSSRSYNEQFF; CDR3 DNA: TGTGCCAGCAGTTACTGGGTAGACTCCTCGAGGTCCTACAATGAGCAGTTCTTC; D gene: .; J gene: TRBJ2-1; V gene: TRBV6-2/TRBV6-3; clone size: .
CDR3 protein: CASSRELAAKETQYF; CDR3 DNA: TGTGCCAGCAGTAGGGAACTAGCGGCGAAAGAGACCCAGTACTTC; D gene: TRBD2; J gene: TRBJ2-5; V gene: TRBV6-5; clone size: many
CDR3 protein: CASSPFRDRKETQYF; CDR3 DNA: TGTGCCAGCAGCCCTTTTCGGGACAGAAAAGAGACCCAGTACTTC; D gene: TRBD1; J gene: TRBJ2-5; V gene: TRBV5-4; clone size: .
CDR3 protein: CASSLGSGGQPQHF; CDR3 DNA: TGTGCCAGCAGCCTCGGATCGGGGGGTCAGCCCCAGCATTTT; D gene: .; J gene: TRBJ1-5; V gene: TRBV9; clone size: .
CDR3 protein: CASSLLAGGSSYEQYF; CDR3 DNA: TGTGCCAGCAGTTTGCTAGCGGGAGGTTCCTCCTACGAGCAGTACTTC; D gene: TRBD2; J gene: TRBJ2-7; V gene: TRBV28; clone size: few
CDR3 protein: CASSPTGGGSYGYTF; CDR3 DNA: TGTGCCAGCAGTCCCACCGGAGGGGGCAGCTATGGCTACACCTTC; D gene: TRBD1; J gene: TRBJ1-2; V gene: TRBV28; clone size: .
CDR3 protein: CASSLGEGSTDTQYF; CDR3 DNA: TGTGCCAGCAGCTTAGGAGAGGGGAGCACAGATACGCAGTATTTT; D gene: .; J gene: TRBJ2-3; V gene: TRBV7-3; clone size: many
CDR3 protein: CASSWDREDGYTF; CDR3 DNA: TGTGCCAGCAGCTGGGACAGGGAGGATGGCTACACCTTC; D gene: TRBD1; J gene: TRBJ1-2; V gene: TRBV7-2; clone size: few
CDR3 protein: CSARRGNEKLFF; CDR3 DNA: TGCAGCGCTAGGAGAGGGAATGAAAAACTGTTTTTT; D gene: .; J gene: TRBJ1-4; V gene: TRBV29-1; clone size: few
CDR3 protein: CASSLPRDMETQYF; CDR3 DNA: TGTGCCAGCAGTTTGCCCCGCGACATGGAGACCCAGTACTTC; D gene: .; J gene: TRBJ2-5; V gene: TRBV28; clone size: few
CDR3 protein: CSVPTHRQGTYGYTF; CDR3 DNA: TGCAGCGTTCCAACACACCGACAGGGTACCTATGGCTACACCTTC; D gene: TRBD1; J gene: TRBJ1-2; V gene: TRBV29-1; clone size: .
CDR3 protein: CASSFGDRIFSPLHF; CDR3 DNA: TGTGCCAGCAGCTTCGGCGACAGAATTTTTTCACCCCTCCACTTT; D gene: .; J gene: TRBJ1-6; V gene: TRBV7-8; clone size: many
CDR3 protein: CASSQVSTLSETQYF; CDR3 DNA: TGCGCCAGCAGTCAAGTCTCGACGTTATCAGAGACCCAGTACTTC; D gene: .; J gene: TRBJ2-5; V gene: TRBV23-1; clone size: many
CDR3 protein: CASSIRGLTVEQETQYF; CDR3 DNA: TGCGCCAGCAGTATCCGGGGGCTAACTGTGGAGCAAGAGACCCAGTACTTC; D gene: .; J gene: TRBJ2-5; V gene: TRBV5-1; clone size: .
CDR3 protein: CASRLQSNYGYTF; CDR3 DNA: TGTGCCAGCAGGTTACAGAGTAACTATGGCTACACCTTC; D gene: .; J gene: TRBJ1-2; V gene: TRBV28; clone size: .
CDR3 protein: CASSLNQDNEQFF; CDR3 DNA: TGTGCCAGCAGCTTAAACCAGGACAATGAGCAGTTCTTC; D gene: .; J gene: TRBJ2-1; V gene: TRBV7-9; clone size: few
CDR3 protein: CASKPGQGAGYEQYF; CDR3 DNA: TGTGCCAGTAAACCGGGGCAGGGGGCCGGTTACGAGCAGTACTTC; D gene: TRBD1; J gene: TRBJ2-7; V gene: TRBV19; clone size: .
CDR3 protein: CASTRRGSSNQPQHF; CDR3 DNA: TGTGCCAGCACCCGAAGGGGATCTAGCAATCAGCCCCAGCATTTT; D gene: .; J gene: TRBJ1-5; V gene: TRBV12-3/TRBV12-4; clone size: .
CDR3 protein: CASSLVRRNGYTF; CDR3 DNA: TGTGCCAGCAGCTTAGTTCGAAGAAATGGCTACACCTTC; D gene: .; J gene: TRBJ1-2; V gene: TRBV7-2; clone size: many